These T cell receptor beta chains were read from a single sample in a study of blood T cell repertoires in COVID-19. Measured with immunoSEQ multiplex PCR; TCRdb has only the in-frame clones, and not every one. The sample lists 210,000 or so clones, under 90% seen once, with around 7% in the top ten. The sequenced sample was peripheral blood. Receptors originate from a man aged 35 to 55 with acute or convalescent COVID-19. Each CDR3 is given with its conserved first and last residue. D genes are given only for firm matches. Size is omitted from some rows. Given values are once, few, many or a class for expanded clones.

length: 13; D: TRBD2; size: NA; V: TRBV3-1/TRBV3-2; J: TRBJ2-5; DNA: TGTGCCAGCAGTCCTCAGGGAGGGGAGACCCAGTACTTC; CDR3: CASSPQGGETQYF
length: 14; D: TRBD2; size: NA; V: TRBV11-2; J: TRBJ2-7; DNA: TGTGCCAGCAGCTGGAATAGCGGGGTATACGAGCAGTACTTC; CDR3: CASSWNSGVYEQYF
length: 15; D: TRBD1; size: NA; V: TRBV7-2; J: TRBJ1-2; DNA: TGTGCCAGCAGCCCGTCTTCGACAGGGAACTATGGCTACACCTTC; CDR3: CASSPSSTGNYGYTF
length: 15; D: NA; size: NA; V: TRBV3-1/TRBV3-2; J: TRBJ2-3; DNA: TGTGCCAGCAGCCAGGACAGTGCTAGCACAGATACGCAGTATTTT; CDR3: CASSQDSASTDTQYF
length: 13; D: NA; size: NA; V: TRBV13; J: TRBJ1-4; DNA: TGTGCCAGCAGAATTCAGGGTGGGGAAAAACTGTTTTTT; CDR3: CASRIQGGEKLFF
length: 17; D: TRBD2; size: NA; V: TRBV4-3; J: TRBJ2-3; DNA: TGCGCCAGCAGCCAGATCCCTGGACTAGCAAGCACAGATACGCAGTATTTT; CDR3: CASSQIPGLASTDTQYF
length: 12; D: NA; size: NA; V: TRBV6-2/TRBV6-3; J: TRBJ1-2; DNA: TGTGCCAGCAGTTCGTCCCCCTATGGCTACACCTTC; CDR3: CASSSSPYGYTF
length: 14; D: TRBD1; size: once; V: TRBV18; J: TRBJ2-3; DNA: TGTGCCAGCTCACCTACAGGGGCGACAGATACGCAGTATTTT; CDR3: CASSPTGATDTQYF
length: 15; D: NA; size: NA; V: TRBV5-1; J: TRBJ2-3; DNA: TGCGCCAGCAGCTTGACGGGGTTCAACACAGATACGCAGTATTTT; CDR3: CASSLTGFNTDTQYF
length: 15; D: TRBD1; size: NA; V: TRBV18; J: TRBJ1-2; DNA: TGTGCCAGCTCACCTCTCCGGACAGGGGAATATGGCTACACCTTC; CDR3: CASSPLRTGEYGYTF
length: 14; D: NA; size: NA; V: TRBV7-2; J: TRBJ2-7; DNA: TGTGCCAGCAGCCAAGGCGCGGGGTCCGCCGAGCAGTACTTC; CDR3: CASSQGAGSAEQYF
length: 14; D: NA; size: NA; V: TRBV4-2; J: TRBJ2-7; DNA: TGTGCCAGCAGCCAAGATTACAGTTCCTACGAGCAGTACTTC; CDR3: CASSQDYSSYEQYF
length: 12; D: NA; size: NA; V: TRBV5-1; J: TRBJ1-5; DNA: TGCGCCAGCAGCTTGGGAGTACAGCCCCAGCATTTT; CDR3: CASSLGVQPQHF
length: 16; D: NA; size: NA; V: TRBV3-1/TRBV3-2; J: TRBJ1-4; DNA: TGTGCCAGCAGCCAAGATCGTCGGACTTTTAGTGAAAAACTGTTTTTT; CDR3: CASSQDRRTFSEKLFF
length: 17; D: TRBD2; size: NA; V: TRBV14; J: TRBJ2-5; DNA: TGTGCCAGCAGCCAAGAGAGACTAGCGGGGGGCCAAGAGACCCAGTACTTC; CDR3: CASSQERLAGGQETQYF
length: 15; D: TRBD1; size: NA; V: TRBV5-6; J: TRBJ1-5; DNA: TGTGCCAGCAGTTTCGGACAGGGATTTAATCAGCCCCAGCATTTT; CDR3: CASSFGQGFNQPQHF
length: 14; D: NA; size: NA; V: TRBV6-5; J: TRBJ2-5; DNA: TGTGCCAGCAGTTACTTCTCCCAGGGGGAGACCCAGTACTTC; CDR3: CASSYFSQGETQYF
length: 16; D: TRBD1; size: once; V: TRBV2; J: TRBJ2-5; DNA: TGTGCCAGCAGCGGTTGGGACAGAAGTGCCCAAGAGACCCAGTACTTC; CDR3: CASSGWDRSAQETQYF
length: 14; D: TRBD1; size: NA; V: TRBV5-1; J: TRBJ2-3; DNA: TGCGCCAGCAGCCGACTGACAGGGGCAGATACGCAGTATTTT; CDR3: CASSRLTGADTQYF
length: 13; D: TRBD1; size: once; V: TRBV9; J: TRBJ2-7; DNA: TGTGCCAGCAGCGGACAGGGGGCGGGGGAGCAGTACTTC; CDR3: CASSGQGAGEQYF
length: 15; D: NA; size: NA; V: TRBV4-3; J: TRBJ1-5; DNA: TGCGCCAGCAGCCCGCGGCGCGAACGCAATCAGCCCCAGCATTTT; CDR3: CASSPRRERNQPQHF